This TCR delta chain comes out of a study of γδ T cells in repeated Plasmodium falciparum infection. Study-wide background: Malian children with intense seasonal malaria exposure were compared with matched Australian children.

Vgamma9/Vdelta2+ and Vdelta2-negative gammadelta T cells were flow-sorted from PBMC for bulk sequencing. V shed 3 bases, J shed 0 bases, and the junction held 33 bases outside the gene matches. Germline CDR1 reads GEAIGNYY; CDR2 reads EKD. The CDR3 length is 25 residues. With CATT, TCRdb re-called clones from the multiplex PCR reads. This table has 45,000 to 70,000 delta-chain clones, around 1.7% appearing once. This clone has only a few counts. A read error likely explains why the TCRdb protein, taken from a much larger clone, differs from this DNA's translation at residue 5; the protein shown is translated from the DNA.

The chain employs TRDV2 and TRDJ1, with TRDD3 matching over 10 bases. The J gene is not listed in TCRdb, so it was assigned here from a DNA match to germline. This receptor was obtained from a pool of human donors (malaria-infected and uninfected, not separated). What was sequenced was gamma-delta T cells from blood. CDR3 loop: CACDSIRSSSYSWGILRAYTDKLIF. The DNA for the CDR3 is TGTGCCTGTGACTCGATCCGTTCAAGTTCCTACTCGTGGGGGATACTAAGGGCGTACACCGATAAACTCATCTTT.